This TCR beta chain was sequenced in a study of post-analysis software for immune sequencing data. Study results and caveats: Under the F measure, samples that were prepared in one batch clustered strongly together. Multiple sclerosis patients had significantly lower normalized Chao1 diversity than controls. Five or six TRBV segments, including TRBV5-6, TRBV5-1 and TRBV20-1, were more frequent in patients than controls.

Tagging with unique molecular identifiers was a feature of the TCR beta cDNA libraries. T cells numbering roughly 0.9 to 10 million yielded cDNA molecules that totaled about 500,000. In TCRdb, the PCR reads were re-called with MiXCR into one record per CDR3 protein. The table includes about 460,000 distinct CDR3 sequences, around 40% detected once. This CDR3 region has 14 residues. Germline V gene data show CDR1 as DFQATT and CDR2 as SNEGSKA (reference sequence). Trimming pared 1 base from V and 0 bases from J, leaving 10 bases between. Points on this clonotype: No antigen is known for it.

This receptor was obtained from a girl aged 5-17 years with multiple sclerosis. Material for sequencing was blood. This chain joins TRBV20-1 and TRBJ2-7, with D perhaps being TRBD1 or TRBD2 (5 bases each). The CDR3 sequence: CSARGGELSYEQYF. CDR3 DNA sequence: TGCAGTGCTAGAGGAGGGGAGCTCTCCTACGAGCAGTACTTC.